Each of the 4 T cell receptor beta chains below was sequenced from the same sample in a study of tumor and adjacent non-tumor tissue in lung cancer. TCRbeta libraries were built with three rounds of nested PCR, modified from ARM-PCR. Via MiXCR, TCRdb re-called the multiplex PCR reads, giving one row per CDR3 protein. Found here are about 86,000 distinct CDR3 sequences, approximately 73% of them singletons; the top ten hold about a fifth. RNA was extracted from bulk tissue without any cell sorting. The normal lung tissue was taken more than 3 cm from the tumor edge. The sequencing sample was made of distant non-tumor lung tissue. The source of these receptors is a woman aged 45-59 years with non-small cell lung cancer.

The chain carries TRBV24-1 and TRBJ2-1; 8 bases align to TRBD2. The CDR3 loop spans 17 amino acids. The germline gives CDR1 KGHDR, CDR2 SFDVKD. The CDR3 sequence: CVSSVKGLGLLYNEQFF. The CDR3 coding sequence is TGTGTCAGCAGTGTTAAGGGACTAGGACTGCTCTACAATGAGCAGTTCTTC.

With regard to this clonotype: Lacking the conserved final phenylalanine or tryptophan, this CDR3 likely reflects a read error. The chain couples TRBV6-6 to TRBJ2-3, with 8 bases lining up with TRBD2. The junction had 10 bases not matched to a gene; V was cut back by 7 bases and J by 7 bases. The CDR3 totals 14 residues. Germline assignment: CDR1 MNHNY and CDR2 SVGAGI (reference sequence). Written as DNA, the CDR3 is TGTGCCAGCACCCCGGGAGGGTCAATATATACGCAGTATTAT. It specifies CASTPGGSIYTQYY.

Comments on this clonotype: A much larger clone sits a single nucleotide away, making a read error possible. This CDR3 is CASSLERNQPQHF. CDR3 DNA: TGTGCCAGCAGCTTGGAAAGAAATCAGCCCCAGCATTTT. The chain uses TRBV7-8 and TRBJ1-5; no firm D call. CDR3 length equals 13 residues. Per the germline V gene, CDR1 is SGHVS and CDR2 is FQNEAQ. V lost 3 bases to trimming and J lost 4 bases, with 7 bases between them.

The V gene is TRBV6-6, the J gene TRBJ2-5; D is unresolved. CDR1 and CDR2 from the germline V gene are MNHNY and SVGAGI (reference sequence). The V and J ends lost 6 bases and 0 bases respectively, with 14 bases between them. The CDR3 loop spans 15 amino acids. The CDR3 region is CASSGLLGHQETQYF. DNA for the CDR3: TGTGCCAGCAGCGGGCTCTTGGGTCACCAAGAGACCCAGTACTTC.